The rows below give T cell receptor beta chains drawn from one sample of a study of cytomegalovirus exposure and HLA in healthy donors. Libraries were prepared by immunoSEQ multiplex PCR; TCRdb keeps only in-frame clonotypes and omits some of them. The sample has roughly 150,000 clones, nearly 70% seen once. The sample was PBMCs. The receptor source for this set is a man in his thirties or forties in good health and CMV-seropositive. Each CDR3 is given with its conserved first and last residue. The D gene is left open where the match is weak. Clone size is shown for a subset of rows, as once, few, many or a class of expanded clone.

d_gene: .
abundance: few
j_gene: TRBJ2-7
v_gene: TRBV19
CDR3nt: TGTGCCAGTAGTATGGGCCTCTTTACCTCCTACGAGCAGTACTTC
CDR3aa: CASSMGLFTSYEQYF

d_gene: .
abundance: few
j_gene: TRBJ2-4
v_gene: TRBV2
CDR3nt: TGTGCCAGCAGTGAAGCCCTAGGGGGGGGCCTAGGAGCATACTTC
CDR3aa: CASSEALGGGLGAYF

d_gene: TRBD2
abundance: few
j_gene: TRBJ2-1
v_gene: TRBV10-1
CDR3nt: TGCGCCAGCAGTGTAGCGGGAGGGAAGGAGGGCGGTGAGCAGTTCTTC
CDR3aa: CASSVAGGKEGGEQFF

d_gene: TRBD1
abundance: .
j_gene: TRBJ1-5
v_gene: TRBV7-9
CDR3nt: TGTGCCAGCAGCCAGGGACAGGGGACGGATCAGCCCCAGCATTTT
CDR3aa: CASSQGQGTDQPQHF

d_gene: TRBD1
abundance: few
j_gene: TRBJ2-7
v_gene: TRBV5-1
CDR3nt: TGCGCCAGCAGCTGGGGGACAGGTTCCTCCTACGAGCAGTACTTC
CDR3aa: CASSWGTGSSYEQYF

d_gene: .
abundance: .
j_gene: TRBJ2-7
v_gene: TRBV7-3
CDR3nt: TGTGCCAGCAGCTCACGGACCGGGGGAGGCGAGCAGTACTTC
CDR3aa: CASSSRTGGGEQYF

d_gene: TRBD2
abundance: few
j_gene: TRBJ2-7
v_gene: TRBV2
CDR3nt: TGTGCCAGCAGCCAGCGGGAGCCCTACGAGCAGTACTTC
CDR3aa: CASSQREPYEQYF

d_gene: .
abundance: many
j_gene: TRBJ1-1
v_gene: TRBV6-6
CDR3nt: TGTGCCAGCAGAGATCGACAGAAAACCACTGAAGCTTTCTTT
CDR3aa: CASRDRQKTTEAFF

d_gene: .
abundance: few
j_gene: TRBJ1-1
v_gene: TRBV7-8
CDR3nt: TGTGCCAGCAGCTTTTCCCAGGGGATTACTGAAGCTTTCTTT
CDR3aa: CASSFSQGITEAFF

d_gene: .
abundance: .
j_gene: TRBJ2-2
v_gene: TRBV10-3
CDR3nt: TGTGCCATTGGAGGGGCGAACACCGGGGAGCTGTTTTTT
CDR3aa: CAIGGANTGELFF

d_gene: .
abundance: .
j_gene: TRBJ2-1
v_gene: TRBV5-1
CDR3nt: TGCGCCAGCAGCTTCCAGGGATCGAATGAGCAGTTCTTC
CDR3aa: CASSFQGSNEQFF

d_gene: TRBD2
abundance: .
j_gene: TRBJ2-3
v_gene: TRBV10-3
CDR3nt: TGTGCCATCAGCTCGGGAGGGCCAGCAGATACGCAGTACTTT
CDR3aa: CAISSGGPADTQYF

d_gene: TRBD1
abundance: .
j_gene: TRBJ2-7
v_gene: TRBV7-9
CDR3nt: TGTGCCAGCAGCTTATACCCCAGGGACAGGATACCCGAGCAGTACTTC
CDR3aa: CASSLYPRDRIPEQYF

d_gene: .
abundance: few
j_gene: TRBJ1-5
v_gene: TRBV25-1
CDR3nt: TGTGCCAGCAGTGATTCCCCCGGGGGGGCTGGAAATCAGCCCCAGCATTTT
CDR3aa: CASSDSPGGAGNQPQHF

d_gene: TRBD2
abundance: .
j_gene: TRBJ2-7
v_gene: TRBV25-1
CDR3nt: TGTGCCAGCAGTTGGGGGGGTAACGAGCAGTACTTC
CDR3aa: CASSWGGNEQYF

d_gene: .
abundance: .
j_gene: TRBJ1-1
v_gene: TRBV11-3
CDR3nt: TGTGCCAGCCGCTTAAACTACGGAGGCACTGAAGCTTTCTTT
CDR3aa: CASRLNYGGTEAFF

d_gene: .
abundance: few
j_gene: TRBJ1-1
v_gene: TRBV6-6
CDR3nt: TGTGCCAGCAGTCGGAGGAACACTGAAGCTTTCTTT
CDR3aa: CASSRRNTEAFF

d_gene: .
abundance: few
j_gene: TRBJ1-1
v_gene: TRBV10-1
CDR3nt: TGCGCCACCCACAACAGGGAAGAAGCTTTCTTT
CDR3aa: CATHNREEAFF

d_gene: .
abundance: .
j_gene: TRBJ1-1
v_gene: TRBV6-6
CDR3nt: TGTGCCAGCAGTTACCCCAAACAGGGGAACACTGAAGCTTTCTTT
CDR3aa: CASSYPKQGNTEAFF

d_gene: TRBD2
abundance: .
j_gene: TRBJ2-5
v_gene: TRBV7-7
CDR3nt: TGTGCCAGCAGCTTAGAAGCGGGAGGAGAGACCCAGTACTTC
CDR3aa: CASSLEAGGETQYF

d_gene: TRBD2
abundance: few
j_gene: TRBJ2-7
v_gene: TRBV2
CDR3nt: TGTGCCAGCAGCCGACAGACTAGCGGGAGTTACGAGCAGTACTTC
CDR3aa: CASSRQTSGSYEQYF

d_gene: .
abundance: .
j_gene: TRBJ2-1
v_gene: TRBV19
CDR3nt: TGTGCCAGTAGTATAGTCCCGGGAACTGTTAACAATGAGCAGTTCTTC
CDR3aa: CASSIVPGTVNNEQFF

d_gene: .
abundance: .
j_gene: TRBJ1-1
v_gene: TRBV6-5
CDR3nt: TGTGCCAGCAGTAACAGGATCGGAGCTTTCTTT
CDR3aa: CASSNRIGAFF

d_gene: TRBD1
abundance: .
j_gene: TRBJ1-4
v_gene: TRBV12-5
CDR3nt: TGTGCTAGTGGTTTGGTACGATGGGGGACAGGGGGCATCGAAAAACTGTTTTTT
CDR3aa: CASGLVRWGTGGIEKLFF

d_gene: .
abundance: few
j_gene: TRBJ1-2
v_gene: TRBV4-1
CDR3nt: TGCGCCAGCAGCCCCCGGCGAGGGTCAGGAGGCTACACCTTC
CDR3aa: CASSPRRGSGGYTF

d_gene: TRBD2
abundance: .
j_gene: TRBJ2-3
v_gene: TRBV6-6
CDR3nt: TGTGCCAGCAGTTATCTAGCGGATAGCACAGATACGCAGTATTTT
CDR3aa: CASSYLADSTDTQYF

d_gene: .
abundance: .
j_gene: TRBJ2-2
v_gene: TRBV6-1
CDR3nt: TGTGCCAGCAGTGAAGGGACATTCACGAACACCGGGGAGCTGTTTTTT
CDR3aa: CASSEGTFTNTGELFF

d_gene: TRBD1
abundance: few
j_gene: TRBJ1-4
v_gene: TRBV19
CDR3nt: TGTGCCAGTAGTAGGACAGGGCGGATGGCAACTAATGAAAAACTGTTTTTT
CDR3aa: CASSRTGRMATNEKLFF

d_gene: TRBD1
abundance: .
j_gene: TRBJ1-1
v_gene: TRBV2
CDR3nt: TGTGCCAGAGCCGGGACAGAAGAGCGGGTAGCTTTCTTT
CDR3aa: CARAGTEERVAFF

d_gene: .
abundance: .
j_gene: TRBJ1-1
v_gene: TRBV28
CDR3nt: TGTGCCAGCAGCCCGTCAGTTGTAGAAGCTTTCTTT
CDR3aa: CASSPSVVEAFF

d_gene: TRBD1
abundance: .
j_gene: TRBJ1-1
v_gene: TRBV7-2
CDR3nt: TGTGCCAGCAGCTCGGGGACAGGCTGGAACACTGAAGCTTTCTTT
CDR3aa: CASSSGTGWNTEAFF

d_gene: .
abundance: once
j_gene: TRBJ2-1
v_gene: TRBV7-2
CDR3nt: TGTGCCAGCAGCCCCGGGGGGCTCCTCGAGCAGTTCTTC
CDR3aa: CASSPGGLLEQFF

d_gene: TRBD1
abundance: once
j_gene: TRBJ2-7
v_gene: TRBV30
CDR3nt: TGTGCCTGGAGGGCCGGGACAGGCCCCTACGAGCAGTACTTC
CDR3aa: CAWRAGTGPYEQYF

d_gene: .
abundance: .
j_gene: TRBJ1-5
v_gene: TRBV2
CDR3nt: TGTGCCAGCAGCAGGGATCAGCCCCAGCATTTT
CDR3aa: CASSRDQPQHF

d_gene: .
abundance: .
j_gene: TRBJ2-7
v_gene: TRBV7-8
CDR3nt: TGTGCCAGCAGCTTGGACAGATCCTACGAGCAGTACTTC
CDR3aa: CASSLDRSYEQYF

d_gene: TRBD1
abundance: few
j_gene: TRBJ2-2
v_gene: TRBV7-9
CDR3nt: TGTGCCAGCAGCTCCCTGAGAACGGACAGGGGAGACGGGGAGCTGTTTTTT
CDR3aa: CASSSLRTDRGDGELFF

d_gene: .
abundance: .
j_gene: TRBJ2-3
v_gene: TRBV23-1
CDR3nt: TGCGCCAGCAGTCACACCGGGACTGGCCCTACACATAGCACAGATACGCAGTATTTT
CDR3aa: CASSHTGTGPTHSTDTQYF

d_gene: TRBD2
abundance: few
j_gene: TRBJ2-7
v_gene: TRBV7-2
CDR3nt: TGTGCCAGCAGCACCTCTAGCGGACCCTACGAGCAGTACTTC
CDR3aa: CASSTSSGPYEQYF

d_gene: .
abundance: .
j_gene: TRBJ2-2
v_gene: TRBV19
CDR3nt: TGTGCCAGTAGGAGGGCTGGAACGACCGGGGAGCTGTTTTTT
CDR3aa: CASRRAGTTGELFF

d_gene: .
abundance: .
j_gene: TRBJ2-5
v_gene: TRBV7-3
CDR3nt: TGTGCCAGCAGCTTATCGACAGGAGAGACCCAGTACTTC
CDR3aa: CASSLSTGETQYF

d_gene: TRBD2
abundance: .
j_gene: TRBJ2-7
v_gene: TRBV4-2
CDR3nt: TGTGCCAGCAGCCAAGGGGGACTAGCTGACGAGCAGTACTTC
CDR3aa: CASSQGGLADEQYF

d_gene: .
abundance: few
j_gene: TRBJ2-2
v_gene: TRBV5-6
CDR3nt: TGTGCCAGCAGCTTTTATGAGAGAACCGGGGAGCTGTTTTTT
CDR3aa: CASSFYERTGELFF

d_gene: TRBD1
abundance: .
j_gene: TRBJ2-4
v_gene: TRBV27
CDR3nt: TGTGCCAGCACCGCAGGGGGCTGGACCAAAAACATTCAGTACTTC
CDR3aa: CASTAGGWTKNIQYF

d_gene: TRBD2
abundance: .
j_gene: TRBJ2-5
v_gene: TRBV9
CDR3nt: TGTGCCAGCAGCGTAGCATTAGCGGGAGGAGAGACCCAGTACTTC
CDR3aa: CASSVALAGGETQYF

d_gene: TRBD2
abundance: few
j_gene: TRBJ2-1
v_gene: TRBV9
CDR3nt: TGTGCCAGCAGCCCCCTGAGCGGGAGGGCCAATGAGCAGTTCTTC
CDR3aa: CASSPLSGRANEQFF

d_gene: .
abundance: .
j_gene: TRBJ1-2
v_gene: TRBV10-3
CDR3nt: TGTGCCATCAGTGCCCCACAGGGTCTTTCTTTCTATGGCTACACCTTC
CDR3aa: CAISAPQGLSFYGYTF

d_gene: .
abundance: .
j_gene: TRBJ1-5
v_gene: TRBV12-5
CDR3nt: TGTGCTAGTGGTTTCTTCAATCAGCCCCAGCATTTT
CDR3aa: CASGFFNQPQHF

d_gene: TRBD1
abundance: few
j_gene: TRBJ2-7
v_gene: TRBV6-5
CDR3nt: TGTGCCAGCAGTTTTTTACCCGGGACAGATTACGAGCAGTACTTC
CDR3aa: CASSFLPGTDYEQYF

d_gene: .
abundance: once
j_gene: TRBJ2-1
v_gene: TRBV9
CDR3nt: TGTGCCAGCAGCGTGGACACTTACAGCTCCTACAATGAGCAGTTCTTC
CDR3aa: CASSVDTYSSYNEQFF

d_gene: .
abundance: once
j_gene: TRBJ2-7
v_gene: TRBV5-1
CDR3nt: TGCGCCAGCAGCTTGGCTTCGGCGAGGCTCTACGAGCAGTACTTC
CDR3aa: CASSLASARLYEQYF